A single sample gave rise to the 4 T cell receptor beta chains below, sequenced in a study of T-cell reconstitution after alpha-beta-depleted transplantation in children. The TCRbeta library was prepared with unique molecular identifiers. TCRdb itself ran the PCR reads through MiXCR, one entry per CDR3 protein. The profile covers about 870,000 distinct CDR3 sequences, with 15% to 20% appearing a single time and under 6% taken by the ten largest. The sequenced sample was PBMCs, mostly from graft donor cells, obtained 360 days after TCRalphabeta/CD19-depleted stem cell transplant. These receptors all come from a male patient between 10 and 17 years old who had a stem cell transplant for acute lymphoblastic leukemia, so the T cells may come from the graft donor.

The chain is built from TRBV24-1 and TRBJ2-3; 13 bases are shared with TRBD2. Germline trimming cut 3 bases from V and 2 bases from J; bases unmatched to any gene: 19. The CDR3 sequence is 22 residues long. Germline loops: CDR1 KGHDR, CDR2 SFDVKD. The CDR3 sequence is CATSDAAQGLAGVHSYTDTQYF. In DNA, the CDR3 is TGTGCCACCAGTGATGCCGCGCAAGGACTAGCGGGAGTCCACTCCTACACAGATACGCAGTATTTT.

This clonotype was seen a few times. The rearrangement uses TRBV5-1 and TRBJ2-1, with D tentatively TRBD1 (5 bases). V lost 5 bases to trimming and J lost 0 bases, with 12 bases between them. The CDR3 length is 15 residues. The germline CDR1 and CDR2 sequences are SGHRS and YFSETQ. The chain's CDR3 is CASRDQGTSYNEQFF. DNA for the CDR3: TGCGCCAGCAGAGACCAGGGAACCTCCTACAATGAGCAGTTCTTC.

This clonotype was observed a few times. The J gene is TRBJ2-7, the V gene TRBV25-1; D is unresolved. CDR1 and CDR2 (germline): MGHDK, SYGVNS. Trimming stripped 2 bases from V and 6 bases from J, with 8 bases between. The CDR3 has 12 amino acids. As DNA, the CDR3 is TGTGCCAGCAGTGAAGGGATCTCCGAGCAGTACTTC. Its translation: CASSEGISEQYF.

This clonotype was seen only a few times. This CDR3 reads CATSDSLAGLRTDTQYF. In nucleotides, the CDR3 is TGTGCCACCAGTGATTCTCTAGCGGGACTCCGCACAGATACGCAGTATTTT. V is TRBV24-1 and J is TRBJ2-3; 9 nucleotides agree with TRBD2. V gave up 2 bases and J gave up 1 base; unmatched junction bases: 6. Germline loops: CDR1 KGHDR, CDR2 SFDVKD. The CDR3 is 17 amino acids.